These 29 T cell receptor beta chains share one sample of origin, sequenced in a study of CXCR3-negative and CXCR3-positive naive CD8 T cells. Overall study findings and caveats: Comparison of naive cells showed more hydrophobic TRB CDR3s in CXCR3-positive than in CXCR3-negative naive cells.

5' RACE that incorporated UMI labels was used to prepare the TRB cDNA libraries. TCRdb reprocessed the 5' RACE reads and reports one entry per CDR3 protein, with no DNA. This table lists tens of thousands of distinct CDR3 sequences. Which antigens these TCRs recognize remains unknown. The sample comprised naive CXCR3+ CD8+ T cells from blood. Subset reported: CD45RO-CCR7+CD27+CD95- naive CD8+ T cells expressing CXCR3 (TNR3+). These receptor sequences come from a human donor in good health. Some clones in this sample may be carry-over from other donors' samples.

This chain's CDR3 is CSVFLEGVNTEAFF. This sequence joins TRBV29-1 and TRBJ1-1; TCRdb lists TRBD1, though no DNA is available to test this call. The CDR3 runs 14 residues. Germline loops: CDR1 SQVTM, CDR2 ANQGSEA.

The rearrangement links TRBV7-6 to TRBJ2-5; absent DNA, TCRdb's TRBD2 call cannot be checked. This CDR3 spans 20 amino acids. CDR1 and CDR2 (germline): SGHVS, FNYEAQ. CDR3 amino acids: CASSITPSSGGGYYQETQYF.

The V gene is TRBV6-5, the J gene TRBJ2-2. The germline V gene has CDR1 MNHEY and CDR2 SVGAGI. This CDR3 has 13 residues. The CDR3 sequence is CASSLQDTGELFF.

The chain links TRBV19 to TRBJ2-7; TCRdb indicates TRBD1, and absent DNA this call remains unverified. Germline V gives CDR1 LNHDA, CDR2 SQIVND (reference sequence). This CDR3 has 15 residues. The CDR3 sequence: CASSPYLTGTYEQYF.

The chain has TRBV6-5 and TRBJ2-7; TCRdb's assignment of TRBD1 cannot be checked, as there is no DNA. Germline V lookup: CDR1 MNHEY, CDR2 SVGAGI. This CDR3 region has 13 residues. CDR3 loop: CASRGQGGYEQYF.

This sequence joins TRBV28 and TRBJ2-1. CDR3 length: 15 amino acids. Germline V CDR1 and CDR2: MDHEN, SYDVKM. CDR3 sequence: CASSLPGSSYNEQFF.

This sequence joins TRBV28 and TRBJ2-1; TCRdb's D call, TRBD1, is unchecked because there is no DNA. CDR3 length equals 17 residues. Germline lookup yields CDR1 MDHEN and CDR2 SYDVKM. The CDR3 reads CASSPGGAGVLYNEQFF.

J is TRBJ2-6 and V is TRBV29-1; TCRdb's D call, TRBD1, is unchecked because there is no DNA. The CDR3 is 14 amino acids. The germline V gene encodes CDR1 SQVTM and CDR2 ANQGSEA. The CDR3 sequence is CSASTGIGANVLTF.

The gene calls are TRBV5-1 and TRBJ1-5; TCRdb proposes TRBD1, but this gene call is untestable without DNA. The CDR3 covers 15 residues. CDR1 SGHRS and CDR2 YFSETQ come from the germline V gene. The CDR3 sequence: CASSLAPGSNQLQHF.

The rearrangement uses TRBV5-5 and TRBJ2-7; TCRdb selects TRBD1, and the lack of DNA leaves this call unchecked. CDR3 length equals 14 residues. Germline V gene lookup returns CDR1 SGHKS and CDR2 YYEKEE (reference sequence). This CDR3 is CASSLEQGGREQYF.

The gene calls are TRBV5-5 and TRBJ2-7; there is no DNA to check the TCRdb D call of TRBD1. The germline V gene has CDR1 SGHKS and CDR2 YYEKEE (reference sequence). CDR3 length equals 14 residues. Here the CDR3 reads CASSPWTVSYEQYF.

The chain joins TRBV27 to TRBJ2-1; checking the TCRdb D call of TRBD2 is not possible without DNA. In germline, CDR1 is MNHEY, CDR2 SMNVEV (reference sequence). The CDR3 length is 16 residues. The CDR3 is CASSLLASGSGDEQFF.

This chain joins TRBV28 and TRBJ2-7; the D call of TRBD1 rests on TCRdb alone, since no DNA is present to check it. CDR3 length: 14 amino acids. The germline CDR1 and CDR2 sequences are MDHEN and SYDVKM. CDR3 in amino acids: CASSPTGEAYEQYF.

The J gene is TRBJ2-1, the V gene TRBV7-2; TCRdb returns TRBD2, unconfirmable since there is no DNA. This CDR3 spans 15 amino acids. CDR1 is SGHTA and CDR2 is FQGNSA in the germline V gene. This CDR3 is CASRVPRGGYNEQFF. Based on the CDR3 plus reference TRBV7-2 and TRBJ2-1, the full variable domain is GAGVSQSPSNKVTEKGKDVELRCDPISGHTALYWYRQSLGQGLEFLIYFQGNSAPDKSGLPSDRFSAERTGGSVSTLTIQRTQQEDSAVYLCASRVPRGGYNEQFFGPGTRLTVL.

The chain links TRBV29-1 to TRBJ2-5; no DNA is available, so the TRBD1 call from TCRdb remains unchecked. The CDR3 sequence is 14 residues long. CDR1 is SQVTM, CDR2 ANQGSEA, per germline. The CDR3 is CSVRSDRWGETQYF. The variable domain in full, with the rest retrieved from reference TRBV29-1 and TRBJ2-5, is SAVISQKPSRDICQRGTSLTIQCQVDSQVTMMFWYRQQPGQSLTLIATANQGSEATYESGFVIDKFPISRPNLTFSTLTVSNMSPEDSSIYLCSVRSDRWGETQYFGPGTRLLVL.

The rearrangement links TRBV7-9 to TRBJ1-2; the TCRdb call, TRBD1, lacks DNA for checking. Per germline, CDR1 SEHNR and CDR2 FQNEAQ (reference sequence). The CDR3 covers 15 residues. CDR3 in amino acids: CASSSEWVVGDGYTF. The full variable domain, its missing parts supplied by reference TRBV7-9 and TRBJ1-2, is DTGVSQNPRHKITKRGQNVTFRCDPISEHNRLYWYRQTLGQGPEFLTYFQNEAQLEKSRLLSDRFSAERPKGSFSTLEIQRTEQGDSAMYLCASSSEWVVGDGYTFGSGTRLTVV.

This rearrangement joins TRBV28 to TRBJ2-7. Germline-derived CDR1 and CDR2 are MDHEN and SYDVKM. The length of the CDR3 is 14 residues. The chain's CDR3 is CASSSIGGSYEQYF.

The CDR3 spells CSVEDVGGEEGNNEQFF. V and J are TRBV29-1 and TRBJ2-1; TCRdb reports TRBD2, a call that lacks DNA to check it against. The germline V gene has CDR1 SQVTM and CDR2 ANQGSEA. The CDR3 loop spans 17 amino acids.

The chain uses TRBV29-1 and TRBJ1-2; TCRdb names TRBD1, which stays unverified in the absence of DNA. The length of the CDR3 is 16 residues. From germline, CDR1 is SQVTM and CDR2 ANQGSEA. CDR3: CSVENRGAPLNYGYTF.

J is TRBJ2-2 and V is TRBV29-1; checking the TCRdb D call of TRBD2 is not possible without DNA. The CDR3 covers 13 residues. Germline CDR1 is SQVTM and CDR2 is ANQGSEA. CDR3 amino acids: CSVVGGESGELFF.

This chain links TRBV5-5 with TRBJ2-7; TCRdb gives TRBD1 as the D gene, but with no DNA this cannot be confirmed. Germline lookup yields CDR1 SGHKS and CDR2 YYEKEE (reference sequence). The CDR3 runs 18 residues. The CDR3 reads CASSLEGQGRTPPYEQYF.

This chain uses TRBV6-5 with TRBJ2-2; as DNA is missing, the TRBD1 call by TCRdb cannot be tested. CDR3 size: 16 residues. Germline V gene sequence: CDR1 MNHEY, CDR2 SVGAGI. This CDR3 is CASSYSRRGPAGELFF.

This chain uses TRBV2 with TRBJ1-5. Germline V gene lookup returns CDR1 SNHLY and CDR2 FYNNEI. The CDR3 spans 14 residues. CDR3 sequence: CASSTIDSNQPQHF. The full variable domain, in which reference TRBV2 and TRBJ1-5 provide the parts outside the CDR3, is EPEVTQTPSHQVTQMGQEVILRCVPISNHLYFYWYRQILGQKVEFLVSFYNNEISEKSEIFDDQFSVERPDGSNFTLKIRSTKLEDSAMYFCASSTIDSNQPQHFGDGTRLSIL.

The chain has TRBV7-2 and TRBJ2-7. There are 14 residues in the CDR3. CDR1 and CDR2 (germline): SGHTA, FQGNSA. CDR3 protein: CASSHSGISYEQYF.

The V and J genes are TRBV12-3 or TRBV12-4 and TRBJ2-2; lacking DNA, the TRBD1 call made by TCRdb goes unchecked. The CDR3 is 14 amino acids. CDR3 sequence: CASSWIQGTGELFF.

V usage is TRBV12-3 or TRBV12-4 and J usage is TRBJ1-2; absent DNA, TCRdb's TRBD1 call cannot be checked. This CDR3 spans 13 amino acids. The CDR3 spells CASSLTGTYGYTF.

The chain is built from TRBV9 and TRBJ2-7; TCRdb calls TRBD2, which cannot be checked without DNA. The CDR3 is 15 amino acids. Germline V lookup: CDR1 SGDLS, CDR2 YYNGEE. The CDR3 spells CASSVDRGPSREQYF.

The J gene is TRBJ2-7, the V gene TRBV7-8; TCRdb reports TRBD1, a call that lacks DNA to check it against. This CDR3 has 17 amino acids. From germline, CDR1 is SGHVS and CDR2 FQNEAQ. CDR3 amino acids: CASSLFAGDGRGVEQYF.

The J gene is TRBJ2-1, the V gene TRBV28. The CDR3 is made up of 15 amino acids. Germline V gives CDR1 MDHEN, CDR2 SYDVKM. CDR3 sequence reads: CASSFLGLTYNEQFF.